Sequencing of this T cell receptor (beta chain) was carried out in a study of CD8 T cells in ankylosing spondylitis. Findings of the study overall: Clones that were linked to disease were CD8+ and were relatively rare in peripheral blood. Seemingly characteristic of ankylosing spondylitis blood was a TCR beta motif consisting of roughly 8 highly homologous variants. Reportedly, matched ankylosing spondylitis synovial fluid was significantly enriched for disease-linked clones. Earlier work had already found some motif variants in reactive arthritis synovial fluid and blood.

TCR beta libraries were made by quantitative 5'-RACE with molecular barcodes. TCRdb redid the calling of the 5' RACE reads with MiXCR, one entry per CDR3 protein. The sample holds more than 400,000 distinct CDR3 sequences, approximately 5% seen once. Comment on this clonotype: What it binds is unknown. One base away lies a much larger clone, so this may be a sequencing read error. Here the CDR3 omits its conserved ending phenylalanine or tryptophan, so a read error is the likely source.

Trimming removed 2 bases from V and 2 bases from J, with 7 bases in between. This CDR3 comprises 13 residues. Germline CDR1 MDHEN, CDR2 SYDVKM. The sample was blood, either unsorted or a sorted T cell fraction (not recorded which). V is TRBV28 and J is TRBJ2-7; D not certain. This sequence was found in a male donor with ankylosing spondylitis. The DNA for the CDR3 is TGTGCCAGCAGTTTAAGCAGACCCTACGAGCAGTACTAC. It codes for CASSLSRPYEQYY.